What follows are 30 T cell receptor beta chains derived from one specimen sequenced in a study of immune characterization of retroperitoneal liposarcoma. TCRdb re-called the PCR reads through MiXCR, storing one row per CDR3 protein. The sample shows more than 9,000 distinct CDR3 sequences, approximately 35% of them seen only once. The sequenced sample was tumor tissue. The origin of the receptors is a female donor with retroperitoneal liposarcoma.

This clonotype showed up just a few times. The rearrangement uses TRBV25-1 and TRBJ2-1; D unclear. Germline values: CDR1 MGHDK, CDR2 SYGVNS. V lost 11 bases and J lost 0, with 8 bases in between. The CDR3 is 12 amino acids. As DNA, the CDR3 is TGTGCCTCTAGGAGCTCCTACAATGAGCAGTTCTTC. This sequence encodes CASRSSYNEQFF.

The rearrangement uses TRBV6-6 and TRBJ2-3; 12 nucleotides agree with TRBD2. V shed 0 bases, J shed 5 bases, and the junction held 6 bases outside the gene matches. This CDR3 contains 17 residues. The germline V gene encodes CDR1 MNHNY and CDR2 SVGAGI (reference sequence). CDR3 residues: CASSYSPQLAGGDTQYF. DNA of the CDR3: TGTGCCAGCAGTTACTCACCGCAACTAGCGGGAGGAGATACGCAGTATTTT.

This clonotype was observed a handful of times. V usage is TRBV6-1 and J usage is TRBJ2-3; D remains unclear. Trimming left V 7 bases short and J 7 bases short, with 6 bases between. The germline gives CDR1 MNHNS, CDR2 SASEGT. This CDR3 is built from 10 residues. CDR3 loop: CASMRNTQYF. The DNA for the CDR3 is TGTGCCAGCATGAGAAATACGCAGTATTTT.

This clonotype has at least ten counts. The J gene is TRBJ2-1, the V gene TRBV6-1; tentative D call: TRBD2 (5 bases). CDR1 is MNHNS, CDR2 SASEGT, per germline. Trimming left V 2 bases short and J 10 bases short, with 21 bases between. This CDR3 contains 16 residues. CDR3 nucleotide sequence: TGTGCCAGCAGTGAATATGCGCTAGCCAGCTCCTACGAGCAGTTCTTC. Amino acid sequence: CASSEYALASSYEQFF.

The chain employs TRBV6-1 and TRBJ2-5, with D possibly matching TRBD2 (5 bases). Trimming pared 5 bases from V and 5 bases from J, leaving 18 bases between. CDR3 length: 15 amino acids. The germline V gene has CDR1 MNHNS and CDR2 SASEGT. CDR3 nucleotides: TGTGCCAGCAGTTTGAGCGGAGGAGTAAGTGAGACCCAGTACTTC. Its translation: CASSLSGGVSETQYF.

This clonotype was seen ten or more times. V usage is TRBV6-1 and J usage is TRBJ1-1; TRBD1 matches at 8 bases. From germline, CDR1 is MNHNS and CDR2 SASEGT. The CDR3 is made up of 15 amino acids. Trimming removed 8 bases from V and 2 bases from J; junction bases left unmatched: 10. CDR3 in DNA: TGTGCCAGCTCTTACAGGGGGTATTTAAACACTGAAGCTTTCTTT. It yields the protein CASSYRGYLNTEAFF.

The chain carries TRBV6-1 and TRBJ2-2; 7 bases align to TRBD2. V shed 2 bases, J shed 3 bases, and the junction held 3 bases outside the gene matches. Looked up from germline, CDR1 is MNHNS and CDR2 is SASEGT. CDR3 length: 15 residues. The chain's CDR3 is CASSESGGDTGELFF. CDR3 sequence (DNA): TGTGCCAGCAGTGAAAGTGGGGGGGACACCGGGGAGCTGTTTTTT.

This chain links TRBV28 with TRBJ2-7; D ambiguous. The end of the DNA is better explained by TRBJ2-4, so the J call may be wrong. The CDR3 spans 13 residues. The germline V gene encodes CDR1 MDHEN and CDR2 SYDVKM. CDR3 DNA: TGTGCCAGCAGTTTACCGGGTCGTGACATTCAGTACTTC. Translated, it gives CASSLPGRDIQYF.

The chain carries TRBV12-3 or TRBV12-4 and TRBJ2-5, with 9 bases matching TRBD1. The CDR3 length is 14 residues. V was pared by 4 bases and J by 11 bases, with 11 bases of the junction left unmatched. In DNA, the CDR3 is TGTGCCAGCAGTTCCCGACAGGGGGTCAATGAGCAGTACTTC. Translated, it gives CASSSRQGVNEQYF.

This clonotype was found many times. This clone may be a read error of a much larger clone one base away. The chain recombines TRBV6-1 with TRBJ2-1; the match to TRBD1 covers 10 bases. Trimming cost V 3 bases and J 10 bases; bases outside gene matches: 12. The germline gives CDR1 MNHNS, CDR2 SASEGT. CDR3 length equals 16 residues. The CDR3 is CASSDDPGQGSNEQFF. CDR3 coding DNA: TGTGCCAGCAGTGACGACCCGGGACAGGGGTCCAACGAGCAGTTCTTC.

CDR3 nucleotide sequence: TGTGCCAGCAGTTACACAACCGGGACAAACTATGGCTACACCTTC. This codes for CASSYTTGTNYGYTF. The rearrangement joins TRBV6-5 to TRBJ1-2, with D possibly TRBD1 on 6 matching bases. Trimming took off 2 bases at V and 2 bases at J, with 12 bases between the two ends. Germline V gene lookup returns CDR1 MNHEY and CDR2 SVGAGI. The CDR3 totals 15 residues.

By frequency in the sample, this clonotype is medium-sized (0.01 to 0.1%). As DNA, the CDR3 is TGTGCCAGCAGTCTCTACAGGGATGCATGGGAGACCCAGTACTTC. Amino acid sequence: CASSLYRDAWETQYF. This sequence joins TRBV6-1 and TRBJ2-5, with D possibly being TRBD1 (6 bases). CDR3 length equals 15 residues. V lost 5 bases and J 5 bases, leaving 18 bases between the germline ends. The germline CDR1 and CDR2 sequences are MNHNS and SASEGT.

In this sample, this clonotype turned up a few times. The rearrangement uses TRBV7-8 and TRBJ2-5; 9 positions agree with TRBD1. The DNA end is more similar to TRBJ2-7, so the J call may be wrong. The CDR3 has 16 residues. Per germline, CDR1 SGHVS and CDR2 FQNEAQ. CDR3 loop: CASSLVPGTGLYEQYF. DNA of the CDR3: TGTGCCAGCAGCTTAGTGCCCGGGACAGGGTTGTACGAGCAGTACTTC.

The DNA for the CDR3 is TGCGCCAGCAGTGAAGGGAAAGCGAGCACAGATACGCAGTATTTT. Translated, it gives CASSEGKASTDTQYF. V gene TRBV10-1 combines with J gene TRBJ2-3, with D hard to call. Trimming left V 3 bases short and J 0 bases short, with 10 bases between. The CDR3 extends over 15 amino acids. The germline V gene encodes CDR1 WNHNN and CDR2 SYGVQD (reference sequence).

This clonotype was picked up a small number of times. The chain joins TRBV6-5 to TRBJ2-1; D remains ambiguous. Per the germline V gene, CDR1 is MNHEY and CDR2 is SVGAGI. The CDR3 loop spans 13 amino acids. The ends were cut back, 0 bases at V and 10 bases at J, with 10 bases in the middle. In DNA, the CDR3 is TGTGCCAGCAGTTACTCACGGTCAATAGAGCAGTTCTTC. This codes for CASSYSRSIEQFF.

This clonotype was counted only a few times. CDR3 protein: CASDRGRDLRTQFF. The CDR3 DNA is TGTGCCAGTGATCGCGGGCGGGACCTTCGGACCCAGTTCTTC. The chain links TRBV6-1 to TRBJ2-1, with a weak D call TRBD2 (6 bases). The CDR3 has 14 residues. V lost 9 bases and J lost 13, with 25 bases in between. The germline CDR1 and CDR2 sequences are MNHNS and SASEGT.

In its sample, this clonotype was seen many times. The CDR3 DNA reads TGTGCCAGCACGGGCCACAGGGAGGGCCAAGAGACCCAGTACTTC. This encodes CASTGHREGQETQYF. The rearrangement uses TRBV6-1 and TRBJ2-5; D possibly corresponds to TRBD2 (7 bases). Germline lookup yields CDR1 MNHNS and CDR2 SASEGT. V lost 7 bases, J lost 1 base, and 16 bases lay in between. This CDR3 is built from 15 residues.

The CDR3, as DNA: TGTGCCAGCAGTTTTCTGGGACAGGGCCACAATGAGCAGTACTTC. This sequence encodes CASSFLGQGHNEQYF. This chain joins TRBV28 and TRBJ2-3, with 9 bases identical to TRBD1. The assigned J gene may be wrong: the sequence end matches TRBJ2-7 better. CDR1 is MDHEN and CDR2 is SYDVKM in the germline V gene. The CDR3 sequence is 15 residues long.

This clonotype occurred a few times. V is TRBV6-1 and J is TRBJ2-3; D is possibly TRBD2 (5 bases). Trimming pared 0 bases from V and 1 base from J, leaving 5 bases between. The germline gives CDR1 MNHNS, CDR2 SASEGT. CDR3 length: 14 residues. The CDR3, as DNA: TGTGCCAGCAGTGAAGCTAGCGGCACAGATACGCAGTATTTT. Translated, it gives CASSEASGTDTQYF.

This clonotype was counted ten times or more. This rearrangement joins TRBV7-2 to TRBJ2-5; TRBD1 is a possible D gene (6 bases). The CDR3 extends over 15 amino acids. Trimming removed 1 base at V and 2 bases at J, with 11 bases between. Per the germline V gene, CDR1 is SGHTA and CDR2 is FQGNSA. The CDR3, as DNA: TGTGCCAGCAGCTTAGTCGTCGGACAGCAAGAGACCCAGTACTTC. It is translated as CASSLVVGQQETQYF.

The chain combines TRBV6-1 with TRBJ2-2, with unresolved D. CDR3 length: 14 amino acids. V lost 2 bases to trimming and J lost 6 bases, with 10 bases between them. The V gene's germline CDR1 is MNHNS and CDR2 SASEGT. Here the CDR3 reads CASSENTHPGELFF. The CDR3, as DNA: TGTGCCAGCAGTGAAAACACTCATCCCGGGGAGCTGTTTTTT.

The gene calls are TRBV27 and TRBJ2-2, with 8 bases identical to TRBD1. Losses at the gene ends were 6 bases for V and 3 bases for J; bases not matched to a gene: 0. This CDR3 has 13 amino acids. CDR1 and CDR2 from the germline V gene are MNHEY and SMNVEV (reference sequence). This CDR3 reads CASRTGDTGELFF. CDR3 in DNA: TGTGCCAGCAGGACAGGGGACACCGGGGAGCTGTTTTTT.

This clonotype turned up a few times. The rearrangement joins TRBV7-3 to TRBJ2-1; D tentatively fits TRBD1 or TRBD2 (6 bases each). The J call could be wrong; TRBJ2-7 is a better fit for the DNA end. The CDR3 is 14 amino acids. Germline V gives CDR1 SGHTA, CDR2 FQGTGA. The CDR3 is CASSVKGGVGEQYF. DNA of the CDR3: TGTGCCAGCAGCGTCAAGGGGGGCGTGGGCGAGCAGTACTTC.

This clonotype was detected once. The V and J genes are TRBV6-1 and TRBJ2-4, with D perhaps TRBD1 or TRBD2 (5 bases each). The CDR3 length is 14 residues. CDR1 is MNHNS, CDR2 SASEGT, per germline. V dropped 8 bases and J dropped 13 bases, with 24 bases sitting between them. CDR3: CASGTPSSYNEQYF. CDR3 DNA sequence: TGTGCCAGCGGGACCCCGAGCTCCTACAATGAGCAGTACTTC.

This clonotype has a handful of counts. This chain connects TRBV7-2 to TRBJ1-2, with D unresolved. The CDR3 runs 11 residues. Germline V gene sequence: CDR1 SGHTA, CDR2 FQGNSA. V lost 11 bases and J 3 bases, leaving 10 bases between the germline ends. The CDR3 nucleotides read TGTGCCCGCGGCGGGGACTATGGCTACACCTTC. Its protein product is CARGGDYGYTF.

This clonotype has ten or more counts. The V and J genes are TRBV6-1 and TRBJ1-2; 9 positions agree with TRBD1. CDR1 is MNHNS, CDR2 SASEGT, per germline. CDR3 length equals 14 residues. Trimming at V came to 5 bases and at J to 4 bases, leaving 5 bases not matched to a gene. The CDR3 nucleotides are TGTGCCAGCAGTTTCACAGGGGGCGGCTATGGCTACACCTTC. This translates into CASSFTGGGYGYTF.

A word on this clonotype: A much larger clone lies a single base off, so this may be a read error. This chain links TRBV6-8 with TRBJ2-3; 13 bases map to TRBD2. The tail of the sequence fits TRBJ2-7 better, so the J call may be wrong. This CDR3 spans 15 amino acids. Germline V gives CDR1 MNHGY, CDR2 SAAAGT. CDR3 protein: CANTLRTSGSGEQYF. The CDR3 region has the DNA TGTGCCAACACCCTAAGGACTAGCGGGAGTGGGGAGCAGTACTTC.

This clonotype appeared once. The genes are TRBV6-5 and TRBJ1-3; D remains unclear. V was shortened by 0 bases and J by 0 bases, with 12 bases between the two germline ends. This CDR3 has 17 amino acids. The germline V gene encodes CDR1 MNHEY and CDR2 SVGAGI. The CDR3 sequence: CASSYSIPGLSGNTIYF. DNA of the CDR3: TGTGCCAGCAGTTACTCGATTCCGGGCCTCTCTGGAAACACCATATATTTT.

The chain couples TRBV6-1 to TRBJ2-5; 9 bases match TRBD1. Per germline, CDR1 MNHNS and CDR2 SASEGT. The CDR3 spans 14 residues. V lost 5 bases, J lost 7 bases, and 8 bases stayed unmatched. DNA of the CDR3: TGTGCCAGCAGTTCCGGACAGGGGACGGCGACCCAGTACTTC. Protein: CASSSGQGTATQYF.

A few counts support this clonotype. The V and J genes are TRBV6-1 and TRBJ2-1; 15 bases align to TRBD2. This CDR3 spans 18 amino acids. Germline CDR1 and CDR2: MNHNS and SASEGT. The trim removed 2 bases at V and 4 bases at J, leaving 6 bases unmatched. The CDR3 region is CASSEWGLAGGTYNEQFF. Written as DNA, the CDR3 is TGTGCCAGCAGTGAATGGGGACTAGCGGGAGGTACATACAATGAGCAGTTCTTC.